Sequencing of this T cell receptor beta chain was carried out in a study of spatial heterogeneity in lung cancer. This clonotype was seen at least ten times. Its antigen remains unknown. As an off-target read in a library built for alpha chains, this beta chain has a frequency of little significance. Time point indicated: sample taken at primary tumor resection. CDR3 length: 12 amino acids. V was trimmed by 3 bases and J by 4 bases, leaving 6 bases between them. Germline assignment: CDR1 ENHRY and CDR2 SYGVKD. Study findings and constraints: It was found that expanded intratumoral alpha and beta TCR counts tracked tumor mutation counts.

TCRdb independently ran MiXCR on the 5' RACE reads; one entry per CDR3 protein. The repertoire has several thousand distinct CDR3 sequences, roughly 12% of them found once; the top ten carry roughly 23%. This specimen was lung tumor tissue, taken at surgery. The chain couples TRBV10-3 to TRBJ1-2; D not certain. This sequence was found in a male donor with early-stage non-small cell lung cancer. This CDR3 reads CAISDIPYGYTF. The CDR3 DNA follows: TGTGCCATCAGTGATATCCCCTATGGCTACACCTTC.